The present T cell receptor beta chain was sequenced within a study of T cell responses to AZD1222 COVID-19 vaccine. The study, taken as a whole, reports: Nearly half of spike-specific TCRs reportedly go after variant regions that carry no mutations. Clonal diversity was possibly underestimated, and the donors were mostly white British, with more females. Repertoire sampling occurred only after the peak T cell response.

Produced via immunoSEQ multiplex PCR; TCRdb's table is partial and in-frame only. The table records under 200,000 clones, roughly 90% of them present only once. Trimming removed 1 base from V and 7 bases from J, with 10 bases in between. The germline gives CDR1 SSHAT, CDR2 FNYEAQ (reference sequence). The CDR3 totals 14 residues. Comments on this clone: Its antigen is unidentified.

The sequencing here drew on peripheral blood, taken 28 days after the second AZD1222 dose. This TCR was sampled from an adult who received the AZD1222 COVID-19 vaccine. The chain recombines TRBV7-7 with TRBJ2-2; no clear D. The CDR3 DNA reads as TGTGCCAGCAGCTTAGAGGGCCGTCGCGGGGAGCTGTTTTTT. This translates into CASSLEGRRGELFF. The whole variable domain, filled in from reference TRBV7-7 and TRBJ2-2, reads GAGVSQSPRYKVTKRGQDVTLRCDPISSHATLYWYQQALGQGPEFLTYFNYEAQPDKSGLPSDRFSAERPEGSISTLTIQRTEQRDSAMYRCASSLEGRRGELFFGEGSRLTVL.